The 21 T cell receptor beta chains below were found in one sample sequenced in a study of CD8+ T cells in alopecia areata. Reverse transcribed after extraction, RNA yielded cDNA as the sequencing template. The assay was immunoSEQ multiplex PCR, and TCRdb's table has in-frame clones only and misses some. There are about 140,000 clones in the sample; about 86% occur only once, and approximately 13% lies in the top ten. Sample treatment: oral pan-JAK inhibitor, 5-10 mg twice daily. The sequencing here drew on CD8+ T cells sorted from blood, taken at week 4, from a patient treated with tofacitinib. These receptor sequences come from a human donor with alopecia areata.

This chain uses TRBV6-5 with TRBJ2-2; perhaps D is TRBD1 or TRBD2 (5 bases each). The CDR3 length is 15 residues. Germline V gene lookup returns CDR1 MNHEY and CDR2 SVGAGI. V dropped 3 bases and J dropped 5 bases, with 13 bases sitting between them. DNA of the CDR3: TGTGCCAGCAGTTATTCGGGGACGGGGACCGGGGAGCTGTTTTTT. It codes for CASSYSGTGTGELFF.

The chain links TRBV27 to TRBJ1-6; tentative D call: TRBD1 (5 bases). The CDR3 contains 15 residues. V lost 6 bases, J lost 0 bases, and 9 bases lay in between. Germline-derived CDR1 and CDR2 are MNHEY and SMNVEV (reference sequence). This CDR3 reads CASRTVSSYNSPLHF. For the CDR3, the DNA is TGTGCCAGCAGGACAGTGAGCTCCTATAATTCACCCCTCCACTTT.

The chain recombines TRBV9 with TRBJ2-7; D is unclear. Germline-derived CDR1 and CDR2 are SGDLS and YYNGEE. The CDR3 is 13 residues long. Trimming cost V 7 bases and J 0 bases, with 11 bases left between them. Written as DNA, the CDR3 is TGTGCCAGCCGGCCAGGTAACTCCTACGAGCAGTACTTC. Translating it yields CASRPGNSYEQYF.

The CDR3 protein is CASSLTPGTYNEQFF. The CDR3 DNA reads TGTGCCAGCAGCTTAACCCCGGGCACCTACAATGAGCAGTTCTTC. The gene calls are TRBV7-8 and TRBJ2-1, with D unclear. The CDR3 loop spans 15 amino acids. Germline CDR1 reads SGHVS; CDR2 reads FQNEAQ. Between the trimmed V and J ends, which lost 2 bases and 2 bases, there was a span of 10 bases.

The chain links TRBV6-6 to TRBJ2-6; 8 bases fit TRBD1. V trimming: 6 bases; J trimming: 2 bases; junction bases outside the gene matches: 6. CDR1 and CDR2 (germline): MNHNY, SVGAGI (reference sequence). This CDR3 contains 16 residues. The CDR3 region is CASSWDRLTGANVLTF. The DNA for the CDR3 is TGTGCCAGCAGCTGGGACAGGCTCACTGGGGCCAACGTCCTGACTTTC.

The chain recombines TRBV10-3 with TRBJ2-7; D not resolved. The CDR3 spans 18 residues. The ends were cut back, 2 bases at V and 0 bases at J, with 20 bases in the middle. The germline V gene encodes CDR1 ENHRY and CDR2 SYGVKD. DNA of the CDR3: TGTGCCATCAGTGAGATACTATTTTGGGTAGGGATCTCCTACGAGCAGTACTTC. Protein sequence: CAISEILFWVGISYEQYF.

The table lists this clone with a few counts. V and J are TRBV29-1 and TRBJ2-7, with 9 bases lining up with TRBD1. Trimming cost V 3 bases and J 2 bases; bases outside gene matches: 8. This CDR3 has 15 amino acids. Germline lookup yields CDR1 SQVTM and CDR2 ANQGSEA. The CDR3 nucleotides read TGCAGCGTTGATACAGGGGGCGGAATCCCCTACGAGCAGTACTTC. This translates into CSVDTGGGIPYEQYF.

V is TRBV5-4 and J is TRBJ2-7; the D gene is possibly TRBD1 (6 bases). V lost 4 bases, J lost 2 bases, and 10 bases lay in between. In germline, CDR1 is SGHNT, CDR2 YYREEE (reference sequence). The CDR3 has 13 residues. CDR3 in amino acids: CASSPGTTYEQYF. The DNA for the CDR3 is TGTGCCAGCAGCCCGGGGACAACCTACGAGCAGTACTTC. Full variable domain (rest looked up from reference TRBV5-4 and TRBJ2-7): ETGVTQSPTHLIKTRGQQVTLRCSSQSGHNTVSWYQQALGQGPQFIFQYYREEENGRGNFPPRFSGLQFPNYSSELNVNALELDDSALYLCASSPGTTYEQYFGPGTRLTVT.

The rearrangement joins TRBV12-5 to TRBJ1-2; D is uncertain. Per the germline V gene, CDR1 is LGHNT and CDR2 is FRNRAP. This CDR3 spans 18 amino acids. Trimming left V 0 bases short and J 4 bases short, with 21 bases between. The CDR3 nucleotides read TGTGCTAGTGGTTTGGTACTCGGCCGGAACAGTACCCCCTATGGCTACACCTTC. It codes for CASGLVLGRNSTPYGYTF.

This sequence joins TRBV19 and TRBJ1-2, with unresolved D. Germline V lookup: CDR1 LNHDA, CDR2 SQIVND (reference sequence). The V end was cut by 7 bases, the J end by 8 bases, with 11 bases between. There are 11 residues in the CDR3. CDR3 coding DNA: TGTGCCAGTAAGACGGAGAGGGGCTACACCTTC. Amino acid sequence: CASKTERGYTF.

The CDR3 bases are TGTGCCTGGACTGAAAGAACCCAACTAGGCTACGAGCAGTACTTC. It translates to CAWTERTQLGYEQYF. This chain connects TRBV30 to TRBJ2-5; TRBD2 might be the D (5 bases). TRBJ2-7 explains the end of the DNA better; the J call may be wrong. From germline, CDR1 is GTSNPN and CDR2 SVGIG (reference sequence). This CDR3 has 15 amino acids.

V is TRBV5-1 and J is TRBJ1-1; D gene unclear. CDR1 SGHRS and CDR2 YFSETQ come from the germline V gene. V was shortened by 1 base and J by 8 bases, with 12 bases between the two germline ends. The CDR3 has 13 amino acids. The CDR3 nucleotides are TGCGCCAGCAGCTTGTTACAGTTTTCCGAAGCTTTCTTT. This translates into CASSLLQFSEAFF.

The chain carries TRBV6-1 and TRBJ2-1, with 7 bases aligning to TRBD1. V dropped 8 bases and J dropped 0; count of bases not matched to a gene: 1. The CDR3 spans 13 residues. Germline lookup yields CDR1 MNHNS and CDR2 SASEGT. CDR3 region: CASRDSSYNEQFF. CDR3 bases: TGTGCCAGCCGGGACAGCTCCTACAATGAGCAGTTCTTC.

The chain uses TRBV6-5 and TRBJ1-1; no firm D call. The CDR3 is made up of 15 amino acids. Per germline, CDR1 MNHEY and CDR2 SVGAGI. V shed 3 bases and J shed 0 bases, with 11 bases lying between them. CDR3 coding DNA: TGTGCCAGCAGTTATAAGGACGGCCTGAACACTGAAGCTTTCTTT. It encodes CASSYKDGLNTEAFF.

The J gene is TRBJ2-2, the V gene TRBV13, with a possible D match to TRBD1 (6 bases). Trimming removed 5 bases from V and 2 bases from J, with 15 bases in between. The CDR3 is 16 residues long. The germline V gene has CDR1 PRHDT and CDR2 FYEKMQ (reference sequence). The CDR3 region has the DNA TGTGCCAGCAGCGACACAGGGTCCCATAACACCGGGGAGCTGTTTTTT. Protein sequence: CASSDTGSHNTGELFF.

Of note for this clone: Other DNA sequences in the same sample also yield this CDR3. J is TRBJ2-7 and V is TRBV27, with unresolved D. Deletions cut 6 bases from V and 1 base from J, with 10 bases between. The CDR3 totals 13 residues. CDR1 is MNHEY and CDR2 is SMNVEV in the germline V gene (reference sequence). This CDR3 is CASSLTGSYEQYF. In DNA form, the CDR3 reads TGTGCCAGCAGCCTAACGGGTTCCTACGAGCAGTACTTC.

CDR3 nucleotide sequence: TGCGCCAGCAGCCAAGGGAGTCAGGGGACCTACGAGCAGTACTTC. Translating it yields CASSQGSQGTYEQYF. The chain is built from TRBV4-1 and TRBJ2-7; possible D gene TRBD1, 6 bases. Germline V lookup: CDR1 MGHRA, CDR2 YSYEKL. The CDR3 runs to 15 residues. Trimming cost V 1 base and J 2 bases, with 12 bases left between them.

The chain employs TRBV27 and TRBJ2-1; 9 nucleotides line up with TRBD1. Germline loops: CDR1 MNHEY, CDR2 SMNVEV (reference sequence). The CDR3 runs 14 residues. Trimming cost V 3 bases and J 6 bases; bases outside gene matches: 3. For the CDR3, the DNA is TGTGCCAGCAGTTTCGGGACAGGGATCAATGAGCAGTTCTTC. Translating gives CASSFGTGINEQFF.

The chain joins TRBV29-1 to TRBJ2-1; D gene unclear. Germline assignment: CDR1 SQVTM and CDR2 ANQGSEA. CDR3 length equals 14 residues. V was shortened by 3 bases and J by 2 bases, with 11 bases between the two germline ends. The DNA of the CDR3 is TGCAGCGTTGAGGGCCAGTATACCTACAATGAGCAGTTCTTC. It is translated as CSVEGQYTYNEQFF.

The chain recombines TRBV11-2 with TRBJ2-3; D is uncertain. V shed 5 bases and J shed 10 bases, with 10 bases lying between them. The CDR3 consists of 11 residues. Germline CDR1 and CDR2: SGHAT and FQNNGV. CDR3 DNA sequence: TGTGCCAGCAGCCCACAGACCGCGCAGTATTTT. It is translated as CASSPQTAQYF.

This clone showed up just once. Here the CDR3 reads CAWRFGTVSYEQYF. The CDR3 nucleotides read TGTGCCTGGAGATTTGGGACAGTCTCCTACGAGCAGTACTTC. The genes are TRBV30 and TRBJ2-7; TRBD1 aligns across 7 bases. In germline, CDR1 is GTSNPN, CDR2 SVGIG (reference sequence). V was pared by 3 bases and J by 0 bases, with 5 bases of the junction left unmatched. The CDR3 is 14 residues long.